This TCR beta chain was observed in a study of PD-L1 blockade in urothelial cancer. Study information: Patients arrived having already received 0 to 3 prior chemotherapy regimens.

The time point here: peripheral blood 6 weeks after treatment start. Profiling relied on immunoSEQ multiplex PCR, and the TCRdb table lists in-frame clones only, not all of them. Altogether 75,000 to 100,000 clones are present, roughly 85% being singletons, with the ten largest covering roughly 8%. The CDR3 extends over 16 amino acids. CDR1 SGHRS and CDR2 YFSETQ come from the germline V gene. The V gene end was trimmed by 4 bases and the J gene end by 4 bases; junction bases not matched to a gene: 10. This sequence was found in a man in his 70s with urothelial cancer. The sample consisted of PBMCs, taken around atezolizumab (anti-PD-L1) treatment. The V call is TRBV5-1, the J call TRBJ1-1, with 10 nucleotides matching TRBD1. This CDR3 reads CASSPQLRTGGTEAFF. The DNA for the CDR3 is TGCGCCAGCAGCCCACAGCTACGGACAGGGGGCACTGAAGCTTTCTTT.